These 6 T cell receptor beta chains came from one sample sequenced in a study of cytomegalovirus exposure and HLA in healthy donors. The PCR ran on 60 Vbeta and 13 Jbeta primers. The assay was immunoSEQ multiplex PCR, and TCRdb's table has in-frame clones only and misses some. The data contain some 170,000 clones, roughly 79% of them singletons. Source material: PBMCs. Receptor source: a woman in her 50s in good health and CMV-seronegative.

V is TRBV10-3 and J is TRBJ1-6, with D unresolved. This CDR3 contains 13 residues. Trimming removed 6 bases at V and 7 bases at J, with 10 bases between. Germline V gene sequence: CDR1 ENHRY, CDR2 SYGVKD. The CDR3 DNA sequence: TGTGCCATCAGCGGTATCCCAAATTCACCCCTCCACTTT. Translated, it gives CAISGIPNSPLHF.

This chain joins TRBV5-1 and TRBJ1-4; 8 bases are shared with TRBD1. CDR3 length: 14 residues. The V and J ends lost 3 bases and 6 bases, in that order; junction bases with no gene match: 4. The germline gives CDR1 SGHRS, CDR2 YFSETQ. Here the CDR3 DNA reads TGCGCCAGCAGCTCGTCAGGGGGCTATGAAAAACTGTTTTTT. Translation gives CASSSSGGYEKLFF.

The V and J genes are TRBV19 and TRBJ1-6; D remains unclear. Germline V CDR1 and CDR2: LNHDA, SQIVND (reference sequence). This CDR3 is 14 amino acids long. V was trimmed by 1 base and J by 8 bases, leaving 9 bases between them. In DNA, the CDR3 is TGTGCCAGTAGTATAGGGCAGGTGGATTCACCCCTCCACTTT. This gives the protein CASSIGQVDSPLHF.

V usage is TRBV7-8 and J usage is TRBJ1-3, with D unresolved. The CDR3 consists of 16 residues. Trimming removed 0 bases at V and 4 bases at J, with 13 bases between. Germline V lookup: CDR1 SGHVS, CDR2 FQNEAQ. This CDR3 reads CASSLAGRISGNTIYF. CDR3 coding DNA: TGTGCCAGCAGCTTAGCGGGGAGAATCTCGGGAAACACCATATATTTT.

The gene calls are TRBV18 and TRBJ1-3; D unclear. CDR1 is KGHSH, CDR2 LQKENI, per germline. V gave up 6 bases and J gave up 0 bases, with 18 bases separating them. The CDR3 has 17 amino acids. Here the CDR3 DNA reads TGTGCCAGCTCGTACAACCGCCGTACACCCTCTGGAAACACCATATATTTT. Translating it yields CASSYNRRTPSGNTIYF. The variable domain in full, with the rest retrieved from reference TRBV18 and TRBJ1-3, is NAGVMQNPRHLVRRRGQEARLRCSPMKGHSHVYWYRQLPEEGLKFMVYLQKENIIDESGMPKERFSAEFPKEGPSILRIQQVVRGDSAAYFCASSYNRRTPSGNTIYFGEGSWLTVV.

This sequence joins TRBV5-1 and TRBJ2-5; 11 bases align to TRBD1. The V gene end was trimmed by 7 bases and the J gene end by 6 bases; junction bases not matched to a gene: 8. Germline V gene lookup returns CDR1 SGHRS and CDR2 YFSETQ. The CDR3 has 14 amino acids. CDR3 sequence (DNA): TGCGCCAGCTACTCGGGACAGGGGGTGAAGACCCAGTACTTC. The encoded protein is CASYSGQGVKTQYF.